This TCR beta chain was obtained from a study of vaccination effects on CD4 cells after COVID-19. ViraFEST assay sequencing came after antigen-specific CD4+ T cells were expanded with viral peptide pools. Isolation of CD4+ T cells took place after about 10 days of culture. In the vaccine recipients, nucleocapsid antibodies were negative and there was no prior SARS-CoV-2 infection. CDR1 MGHRA and CDR2 YSYEKL come from the germline V gene. J lost 3 bases, V lost 1 base, and 6 bases had no gene match. The CDR3 runs 15 residues. Data came from immunoSEQ multiplex PCR; TCRdb stores just in-frame clones and leaves some out. The repertoire holds some 65,000 clones, 70% to 80% seen once, with around 3% in the top ten. For this clone: Its specificity is unknown.

Notes on the study in general: Marked contraction was observed in infection-induced and vaccine-induced clones late after vaccination. Only a few convalescent patients and no early post-infection timepoints featured in the study. There was only 1 of 255 vaccine-induced clones in healthy vaccinees that cross-reacted with common cold coronaviruses.

The material was CD4+ T cells from PBMCs cultured with HCoV-NL63 spike peptides, obtained before COVID-19 vaccination. This TCR was recovered from a human donor who received a COVID-19 vaccine. V and J are TRBV4-1 and TRBJ2-7; 7 bases line up with TRBD1. CDR3 sequence: CASSQVSTGDYEQYV. The CDR3 DNA reads as TGCGCCAGCAGCCAAGTCAGTACAGGGGACTACGAGCAGTACGTC.